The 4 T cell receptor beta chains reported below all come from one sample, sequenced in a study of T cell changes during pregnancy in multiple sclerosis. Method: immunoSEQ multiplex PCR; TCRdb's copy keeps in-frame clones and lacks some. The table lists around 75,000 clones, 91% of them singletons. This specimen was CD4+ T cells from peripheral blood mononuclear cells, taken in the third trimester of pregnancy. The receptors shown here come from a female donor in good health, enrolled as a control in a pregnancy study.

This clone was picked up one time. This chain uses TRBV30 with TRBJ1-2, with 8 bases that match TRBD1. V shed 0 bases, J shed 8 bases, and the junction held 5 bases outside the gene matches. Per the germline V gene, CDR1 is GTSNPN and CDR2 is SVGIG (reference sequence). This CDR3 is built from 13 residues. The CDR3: CAWSVNRGGGYTF. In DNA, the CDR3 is TGTGCCTGGAGTGTAAACAGGGGGGGCGGCTACACCTTC.

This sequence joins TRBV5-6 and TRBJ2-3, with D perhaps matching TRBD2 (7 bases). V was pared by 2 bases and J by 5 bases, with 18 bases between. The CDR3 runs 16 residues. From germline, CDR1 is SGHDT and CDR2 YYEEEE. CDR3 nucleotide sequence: TGTGCCAGCAGCTTAAGGGGGGGCCCGGTTGGAGATACGCAGTATTTT. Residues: CASSLRGGPVGDTQYF.

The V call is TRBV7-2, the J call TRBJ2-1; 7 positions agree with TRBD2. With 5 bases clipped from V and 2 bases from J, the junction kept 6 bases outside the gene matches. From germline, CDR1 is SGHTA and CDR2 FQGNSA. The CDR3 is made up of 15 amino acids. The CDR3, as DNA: TGTGCCAGCAGCCCAATCGGGACTACCTACAATGAGCAGTTCTTC. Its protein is CASSPIGTTYNEQFF. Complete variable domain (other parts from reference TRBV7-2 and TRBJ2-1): GAGVSQSPSNKVTEKGKDVELRCDPISGHTALYWYRQSLGQGLEFLIYFQGNSAPDKSGLPSDRFSAERTGGSVSTLTIQRTQQEDSAVYLCASSPIGTTYNEQFFGPGTRLTVL.

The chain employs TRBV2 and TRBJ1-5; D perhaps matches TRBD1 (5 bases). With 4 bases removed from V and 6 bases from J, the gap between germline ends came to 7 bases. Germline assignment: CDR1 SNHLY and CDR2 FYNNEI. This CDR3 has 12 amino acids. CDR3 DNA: TGTGCCAGCAGTGCAGGGATTCAGCCCCAGCATTTT. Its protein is CASSAGIQPQHF.